This T cell receptor beta chain was recorded in a study of blood T cell repertoires in COVID-19. As originally analysed: Estimates of nucleated cell counts were drawn from the amplification of reference gene primers. This table comes from immunoSEQ multiplex PCR, and its TCRdb copy is limited to in-frame clones, with some not included. V, J and clone size reflect that table, while D and trimming were determined from the DNA. The sample includes fewer than 90,000 clones, roughly 88% seen only once; the top ten take roughly 0.51%. With 3 bases clipped from V and 2 bases from J, the junction kept 10 bases outside the gene matches. The CDR3 length is 19 residues. Germline CDR1 reads LGHDT; CDR2 reads YNNKEL (reference sequence).

Specimen: peripheral blood. The chain carries TRBV3-1 (or the pseudogene TRBV3-2) and TRBJ2-5, with TRBD2 matching 15 bases. This clonotype was obtained from a man aged 55 to 69 with acute or convalescent COVID-19. The CDR3 nucleotides read TGTGCCAGCAGCCAGGGACTAGCGGGAGGAGGTGGGGGACAAGAGACCCAGTACTTC. Its translation: CASSQGLAGGGGGQETQYF.